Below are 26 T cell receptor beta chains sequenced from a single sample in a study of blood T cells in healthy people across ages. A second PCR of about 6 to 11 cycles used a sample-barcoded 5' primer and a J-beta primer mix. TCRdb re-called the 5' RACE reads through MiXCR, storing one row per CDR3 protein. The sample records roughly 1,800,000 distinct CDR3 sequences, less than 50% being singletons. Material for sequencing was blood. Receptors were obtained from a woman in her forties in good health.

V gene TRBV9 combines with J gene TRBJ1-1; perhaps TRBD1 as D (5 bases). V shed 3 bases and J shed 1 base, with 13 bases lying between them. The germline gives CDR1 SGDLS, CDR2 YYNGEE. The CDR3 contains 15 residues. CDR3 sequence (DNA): TGTGCCAGCAGCGCCGGTGGGGGGAGGAACACTGAAGCTTTCTTT. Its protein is CASSAGGGRNTEAFF.

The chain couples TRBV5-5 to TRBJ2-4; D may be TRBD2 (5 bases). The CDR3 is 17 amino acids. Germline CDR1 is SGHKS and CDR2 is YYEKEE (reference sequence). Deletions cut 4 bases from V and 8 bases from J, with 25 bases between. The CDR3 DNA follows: TGTGCCAGCAGCCGCTCTGAGGGCAGCGGTGTCCGGTACATTCAGTACTTC. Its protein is CASSRSEGSGVRYIQYF.

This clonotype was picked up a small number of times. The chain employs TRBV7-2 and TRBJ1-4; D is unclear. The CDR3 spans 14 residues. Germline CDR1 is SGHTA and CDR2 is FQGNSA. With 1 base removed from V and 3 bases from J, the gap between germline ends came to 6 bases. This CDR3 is CASSLDSANEKLFF. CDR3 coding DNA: TGTGCCAGCAGCTTAGACAGCGCTAATGAAAAACTGTTTTTT.

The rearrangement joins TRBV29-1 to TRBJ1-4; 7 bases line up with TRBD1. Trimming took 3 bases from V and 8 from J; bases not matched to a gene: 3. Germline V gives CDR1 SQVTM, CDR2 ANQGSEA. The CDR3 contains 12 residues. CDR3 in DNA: TGCAGCGTTGATGGAGGGGGCGAAAAACTGTTTTTT. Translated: CSVDGGGEKLFF.

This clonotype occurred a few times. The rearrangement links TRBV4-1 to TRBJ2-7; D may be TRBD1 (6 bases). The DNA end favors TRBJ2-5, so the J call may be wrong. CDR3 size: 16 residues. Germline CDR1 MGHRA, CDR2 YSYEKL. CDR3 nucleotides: TGCGCCAGCAGCCAAGCCCAGGACAGCGTTTTAGAGACCCAGTACTTC. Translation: CASSQAQDSVLETQYF.

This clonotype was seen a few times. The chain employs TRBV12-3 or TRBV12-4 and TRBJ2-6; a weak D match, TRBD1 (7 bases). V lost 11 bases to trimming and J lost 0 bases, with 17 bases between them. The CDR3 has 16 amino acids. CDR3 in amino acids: CAGFAGQSSGANVLTF. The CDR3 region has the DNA TGTGCCGGTTTTGCGGGACAGAGCTCTGGGGCCAACGTCCTGACTTTC.

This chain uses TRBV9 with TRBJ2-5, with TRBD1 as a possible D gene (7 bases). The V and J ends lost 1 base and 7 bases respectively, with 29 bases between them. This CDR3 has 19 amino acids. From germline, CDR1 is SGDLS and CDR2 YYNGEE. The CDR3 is CASSVTSQLSQGGLGTQYF. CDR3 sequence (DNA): TGTGCCAGCAGCGTAACCTCTCAACTTTCGCAGGGGGGCCTCGGGACCCAGTACTTC.

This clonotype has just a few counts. The CDR3 sequence is CASSQELAGPQETQYF. CDR3 bases: TGTGCCAGCAGCCAAGAGCTGGCGGGCCCTCAAGAGACCCAGTACTTC. The chain uses TRBV3-1 and TRBJ2-7; D is perhaps TRBD2 (5 bases). The better agreement between TRBJ2-5 and the DNA end casts doubt on the J call. The CDR3 sequence is 16 residues long. Germline CDR1 reads LGHDT; CDR2 reads YNNKEL (reference sequence).

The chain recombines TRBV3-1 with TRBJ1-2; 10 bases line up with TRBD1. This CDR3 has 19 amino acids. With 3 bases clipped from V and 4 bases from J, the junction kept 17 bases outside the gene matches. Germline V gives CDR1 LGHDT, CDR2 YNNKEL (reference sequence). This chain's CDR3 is CASSHKMGQGRPFVYGYTF. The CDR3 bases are TGTGCCAGCAGCCACAAAATGGGACAGGGGCGACCCTTCGTCTATGGCTACACCTTC.

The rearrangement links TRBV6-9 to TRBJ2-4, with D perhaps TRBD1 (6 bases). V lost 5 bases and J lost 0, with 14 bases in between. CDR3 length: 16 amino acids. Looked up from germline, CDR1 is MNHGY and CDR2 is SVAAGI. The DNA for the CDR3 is TGTGCCAGCAGTCCCCGACAGGTCTTAGCCAAAAACATTCAGTACTTC. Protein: CASSPRQVLAKNIQYF.

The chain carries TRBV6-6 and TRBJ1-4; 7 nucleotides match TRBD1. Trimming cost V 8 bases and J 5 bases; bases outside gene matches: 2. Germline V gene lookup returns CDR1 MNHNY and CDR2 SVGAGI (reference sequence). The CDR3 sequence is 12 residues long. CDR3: CASETGNEKLFF. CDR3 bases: TGTGCCAGCGAGACAGGGAATGAAAAACTGTTTTTT.

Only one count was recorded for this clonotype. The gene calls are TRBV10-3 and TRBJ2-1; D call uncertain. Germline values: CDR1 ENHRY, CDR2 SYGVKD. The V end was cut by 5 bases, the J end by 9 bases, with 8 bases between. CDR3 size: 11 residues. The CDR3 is CAISSLGEQFF. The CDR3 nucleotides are TGTGCCATCAGTTCTCTGGGTGAGCAGTTCTTC.

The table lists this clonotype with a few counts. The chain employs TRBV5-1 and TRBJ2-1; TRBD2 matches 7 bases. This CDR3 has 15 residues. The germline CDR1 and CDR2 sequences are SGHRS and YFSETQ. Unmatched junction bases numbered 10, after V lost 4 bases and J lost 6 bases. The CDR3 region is CASSDLAEVVNEQFF. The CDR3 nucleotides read TGCGCCAGCAGCGACCTAGCGGAAGTAGTCAATGAGCAGTTCTTC. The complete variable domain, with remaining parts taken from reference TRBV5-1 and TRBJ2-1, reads KAGVTQTPRYLIKTRGQQVTLSCSPISGHRSVSWYQQTPGQGLQFLFEYFSETQRNKGNFPGRFSGRQFSNSRSEMNVSTLELGDSALYLCASSDLAEVVNEQFFGPGTRLTVL.

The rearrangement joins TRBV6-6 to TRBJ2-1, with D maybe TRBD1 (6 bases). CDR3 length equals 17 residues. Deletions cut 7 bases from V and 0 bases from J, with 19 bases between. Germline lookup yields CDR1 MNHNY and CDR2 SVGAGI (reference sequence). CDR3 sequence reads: CASTQDGTGLSYNEQFF. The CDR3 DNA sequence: TGTGCCAGCACCCAAGACGGCACAGGGCTCTCCTACAATGAGCAGTTCTTC.

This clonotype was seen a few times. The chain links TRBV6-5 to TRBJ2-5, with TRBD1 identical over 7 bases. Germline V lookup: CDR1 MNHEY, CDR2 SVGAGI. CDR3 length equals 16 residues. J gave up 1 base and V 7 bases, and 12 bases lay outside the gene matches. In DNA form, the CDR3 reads TGTGCCAGCACCCCAGGGGGACGAAGGGCCCAAGAGACCCAGTACTTC. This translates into CASTPGGRRAQETQYF.

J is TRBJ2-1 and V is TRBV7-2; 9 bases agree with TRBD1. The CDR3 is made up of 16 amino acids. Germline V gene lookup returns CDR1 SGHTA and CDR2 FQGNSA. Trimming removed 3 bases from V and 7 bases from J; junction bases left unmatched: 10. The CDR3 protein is CASSFKQGAIGNEQFF. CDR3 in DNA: TGTGCCAGCAGCTTCAAACAGGGGGCTATAGGGAATGAGCAGTTCTTC.

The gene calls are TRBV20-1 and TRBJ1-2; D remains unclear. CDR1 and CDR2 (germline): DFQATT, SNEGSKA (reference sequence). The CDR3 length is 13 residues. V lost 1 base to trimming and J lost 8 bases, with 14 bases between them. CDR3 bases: TGCAGTGCTAGAGCCGGCCCCGGGGAGGGCTACACCTTC. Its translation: CSARAGPGEGYTF.

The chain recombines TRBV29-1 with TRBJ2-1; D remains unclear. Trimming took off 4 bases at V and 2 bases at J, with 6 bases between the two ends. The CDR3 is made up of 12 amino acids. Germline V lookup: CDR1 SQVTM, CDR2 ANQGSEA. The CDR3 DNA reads TGCAGCGTTGGGGCAGCCTACAATGAGCAGTTCTTC. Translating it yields CSVGAAYNEQFF.

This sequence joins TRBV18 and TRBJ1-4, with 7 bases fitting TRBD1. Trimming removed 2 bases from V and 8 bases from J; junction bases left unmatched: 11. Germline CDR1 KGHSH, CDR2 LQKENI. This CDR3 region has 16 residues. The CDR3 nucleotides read TGTGCCAGCTCACCAAACCGACAGGGAAGTGGGGAAAAACTGTTTTTT. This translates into CASSPNRQGSGEKLFF.

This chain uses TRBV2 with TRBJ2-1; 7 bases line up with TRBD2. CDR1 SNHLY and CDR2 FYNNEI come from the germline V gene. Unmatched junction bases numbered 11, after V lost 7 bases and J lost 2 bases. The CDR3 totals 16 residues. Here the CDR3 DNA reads TGTGCCAGCATTCAGACGGGGGGTGGCCCCTACAATGAGCAGTTCTTC. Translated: CASIQTGGGPYNEQFF.

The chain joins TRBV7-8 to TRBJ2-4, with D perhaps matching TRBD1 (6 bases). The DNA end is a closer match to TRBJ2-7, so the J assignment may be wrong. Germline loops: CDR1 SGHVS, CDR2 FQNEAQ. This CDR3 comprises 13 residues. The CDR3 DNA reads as TGTGCCAGCAGCACAGGGAAGATTTACGAGCAGTACTTC. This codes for CASSTGKIYEQYF.

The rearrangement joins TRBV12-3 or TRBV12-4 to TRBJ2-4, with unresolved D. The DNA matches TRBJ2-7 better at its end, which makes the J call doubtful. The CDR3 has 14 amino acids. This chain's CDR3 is CASSPTVRAYEQYF. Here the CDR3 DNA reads TGTGCCAGCAGCCCTACCGTACGGGCCTACGAGCAGTACTTC.

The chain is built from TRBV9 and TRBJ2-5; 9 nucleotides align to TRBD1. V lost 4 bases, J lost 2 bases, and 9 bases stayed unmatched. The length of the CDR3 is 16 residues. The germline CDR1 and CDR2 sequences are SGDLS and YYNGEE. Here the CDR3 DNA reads TGTGCCAGCAGCAGGACAGGGGAATATCGTCAAGAGACCCAGTACTTC. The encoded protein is CASSRTGEYRQETQYF.

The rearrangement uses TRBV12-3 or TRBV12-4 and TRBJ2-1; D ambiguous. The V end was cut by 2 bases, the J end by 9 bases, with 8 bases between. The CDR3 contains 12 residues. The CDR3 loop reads CASSLYMGEQFF. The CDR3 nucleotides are TGTGCCAGCAGTTTATACATGGGTGAGCAGTTCTTC.

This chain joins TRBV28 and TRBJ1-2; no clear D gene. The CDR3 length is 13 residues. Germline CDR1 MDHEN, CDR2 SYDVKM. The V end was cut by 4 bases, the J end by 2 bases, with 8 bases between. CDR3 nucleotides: TGTGCCAGCAGTTCGACATTCAACTATGGCTACACCTTC. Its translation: CASSSTFNYGYTF.

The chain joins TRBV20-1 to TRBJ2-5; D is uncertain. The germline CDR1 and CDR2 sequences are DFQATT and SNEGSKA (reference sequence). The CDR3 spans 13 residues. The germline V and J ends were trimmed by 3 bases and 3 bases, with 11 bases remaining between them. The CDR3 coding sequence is TGCAGTGCTAGCGGGTCGGCTAAAGAGACCCAGTACTTC. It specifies CSASGSAKETQYF.